The 27 T cell receptor beta chains below come from one sample, sequenced in a study of cytomegalovirus exposure and HLA in healthy donors. PCR employed 60 Vbeta and 13 Jbeta primers. The assay was immunoSEQ multiplex PCR, and TCRdb's table has in-frame clones only and misses some. Among over 150,000 clones listed, 60% to 85% were seen once. The sample was PBMCs. The receptor source for this set is a woman in her 40s in good health and CMV-seronegative.

V gene TRBV19 combines with J gene TRBJ1-4; D call uncertain. The CDR3 loop spans 15 amino acids. Trimming took 3 bases from V and 8 from J, leaving 16 bases between them. Germline V CDR1 and CDR2: LNHDA, SQIVND (reference sequence). The CDR3 loop is CASSMGGGASEKLFF. DNA for the CDR3: TGTGCCAGTAGTATGGGCGGAGGCGCGTCGGAAAAACTGTTTTTT. Based on the CDR3 plus reference TRBV19 and TRBJ1-4, the full variable domain is DGGITQSPKYLFRKEGQNVTLSCEQNLNHDAMYWYRQDPGQGLRLIYYSQIVNDFQKGDIAEGYSVSREKKESFPLTVTSAQKNPTAFYLCASSMGGGASEKLFFGSGTQLSVL.

The rearrangement joins TRBV19 to TRBJ1-1; a possible D gene is TRBD1 (5 bases). The V gene lost 5 bases and the J gene lost 4 bases, with 20 bases spanning the gap. Germline assignment: CDR1 LNHDA and CDR2 SQIVND (reference sequence). The CDR3 length is 16 residues. In DNA, the CDR3 is TGTGCCAGTAGTGCCCCTACCGCCGGGGGTTCCACTGAAGCTTTCTTT. The encoded protein is CASSAPTAGGSTEAFF.

The V and J genes are TRBV28 and TRBJ2-5, with D possibly TRBD1 on 6 matching bases. The CDR3 has 16 residues. V was clipped by 3 bases and J by 7 bases, with 21 bases between them. Germline-derived CDR1 and CDR2 are MDHEN and SYDVKM. CDR3: CASSFSQGLGDGTQYF. DNA of the CDR3: TGTGCCAGCAGTTTTTCACAGGGCCTGGGGGACGGGACCCAGTACTTC.

This chain uses TRBV21-1 with TRBJ2-7; the DNA was not used to check the table's D call, TRBD1. TRBV21-1 is reported as a pseudogene. This CDR3 region has 11 residues. The CDR3 loop is CARDTHYEQYF. Here the CDR3 DNA reads TGTGCCAGAGACACCCACTACGAGCAGTACTTC.

This clone was recorded many times. J is TRBJ1-1 and V is TRBV6-1; D is unclear. CDR3 length equals 10 residues. Germline CDR1 and CDR2: MNHNS and SASEGT. Trimming shortened V by 5 bases and J by 9 bases, and 7 bases separated the two germline ends. The DNA of the CDR3 is TGTGCCAGCAGTCTTGGCAAAGCTTTCTTT. This translates into CASSLGKAFF.

The chain is built from TRBV10-3 and TRBJ1-5, with 9 bases lining up with TRBD1. The germline V gene encodes CDR1 ENHRY and CDR2 SYGVKD. There are 16 residues in the CDR3. V gave up 6 bases and J gave up 1 base; unmatched junction bases: 7. CDR3 in DNA: TGTGCCATCAGCGGACAGGGGATGGAAAGCAATCAGCCCCAGCATTTT. Residues: CAISGQGMESNQPQHF.

The V gene is TRBV18, the J gene TRBJ1-2, with a weak D call TRBD1 (6 bases). The CDR3 runs to 13 residues. Germline lookup yields CDR1 KGHSH and CDR2 LQKENI. V was trimmed by 5 bases and J by 9 bases, leaving 16 bases between them. The CDR3 protein is CASSRDTRGRYTF. CDR3 nucleotide sequence: TGTGCCAGCTCAAGGGACACTCGAGGACGCTACACCTTC.

This clone was observed a single time. V is TRBV2 and J is TRBJ2-7; 7 nucleotides match TRBD2. CDR1 is SNHLY and CDR2 is FYNNEI in the germline V gene. The V segment lost 4 bases and the J segment 1 base; nucleotides outside the gene matches: 10. This CDR3 is built from 16 residues. This CDR3 reads CASSVVPLADSYEQYF. The CDR3 DNA reads as TGTGCCAGCAGTGTAGTCCCCCTAGCGGATTCCTACGAGCAGTACTTC.

This clone was seen a few times. The same CDR3 is also encoded by other DNA sequences in this sample. The genes are TRBV5-8 and TRBJ2-1; unclear D gene. V lost 4 bases, J lost 4 bases, and 9 bases lay in between. CDR3 length: 13 residues. Germline-derived CDR1 and CDR2 are SGHTS and YDEGEE. The CDR3 sequence is CASSGGVYNEQFF. The CDR3 nucleotides read TGTGCCAGCAGCGGCGGTGTTTACAATGAGCAGTTCTTC.

This sequence joins TRBV28 and TRBJ2-7; D unclear. The CDR3 consists of 13 residues. V shed 5 bases and J shed 2 bases, with 10 bases lying between them. Germline CDR1 MDHEN, CDR2 SYDVKM. CDR3: CASSLQNTYEQYF. In DNA form, the CDR3 reads TGTGCCAGCAGTCTACAGAACACCTACGAGCAGTACTTC.

The V and J genes are TRBV2 and TRBJ1-6; D perhaps matches TRBD1 (6 bases). The CDR3 runs to 15 residues. Trimming shortened V by 4 bases and J by 6 bases, and 13 bases separated the two germline ends. Germline assignment: CDR1 SNHLY and CDR2 FYNNEI. CDR3 DNA: TGTGCCAGCAGTGCAACAGGGACGTCTAATTCACCCCTCCACTTT. This sequence encodes CASSATGTSNSPLHF.

The chain joins TRBV9 to TRBJ2-3, with D unclear. The CDR3 contains 15 residues. Germline V gives CDR1 SGDLS, CDR2 YYNGEE. V lost 2 bases and J lost 4, with 14 bases in between. In nucleotides, the CDR3 is TGTGCCAGCAGCGTCCTATGGCATGAGGCAGATACGCAGTATTTT. This sequence encodes CASSVLWHEADTQYF.

J is TRBJ1-5 and V is TRBV7-6; perhaps TRBD1 as D (5 bases). The germline V and J ends were trimmed by 3 bases and 0 bases, with 15 bases remaining between them. There are 17 residues in the CDR3. CDR1 is SGHVS and CDR2 is FNYEAQ in the germline V gene. CDR3 sequence reads: CASSLPDLTVSNQPQHF. The DNA of the CDR3 is TGTGCCAGCAGCTTGCCAGACTTGACAGTTAGCAATCAGCCCCAGCATTTT.

This clone was counted a single time. V and J are TRBV7-8 and TRBJ2-3; 9 bases line up with TRBD1. Germline V CDR1 and CDR2: SGHVS, FQNEAQ. The CDR3 is 14 amino acids. Unmatched junction bases numbered 5, after V lost 5 bases and J lost 5 bases. This CDR3 reads CASSARQGEDTQYF. In DNA, the CDR3 is TGTGCCAGCAGCGCCCGACAGGGGGAAGATACGCAGTATTTT.

This chain joins TRBV28 and TRBJ1-2, with no clear D. This CDR3 region has 13 residues. V was pared by 3 bases and J by 2 bases, with 7 bases between. Germline V gene data show CDR1 as MDHEN and CDR2 as SYDVKM. In DNA, the CDR3 is TGTGCCAGCAGTTTTCCGGGGAACTATGGCTACACCTTC. Protein sequence: CASSFPGNYGYTF.

The rearrangement uses TRBV5-1 and TRBJ2-1, with TRBD2 matching 8 bases. V lost 4 bases, J lost 4 bases, and 7 bases stayed unmatched. The CDR3 is 15 residues long. Germline V gives CDR1 SGHRS, CDR2 YFSETQ. DNA of the CDR3: TGCGCCAGCAGCCCAGCGGGAGTCTCATACAATGAGCAGTTCTTC. Translated: CASSPAGVSYNEQFF.

The CDR3 bases are TGTGCCAGCAGCTTAGCGTCGGTCCCGCGCGAAAAACTGTTTTTT. Translated: CASSLASVPREKLFF. V gene TRBV7-2 combines with J gene TRBJ1-4, with D unresolved. The CDR3 has 15 amino acids. V dropped 0 bases and J dropped 8 bases, with 13 bases sitting between them. The germline gives CDR1 SGHTA, CDR2 FQGNSA.

V is TRBV6-5 and J is TRBJ2-7, with D maybe TRBD1 (5 bases). The CDR3 loop spans 15 amino acids. V shed 2 bases and J shed 3 bases, with 14 bases lying between them. In germline, CDR1 is MNHEY, CDR2 SVGAGI. Here the CDR3 DNA reads TGTGCCAGCAGTTACCGTGACAGTTTCTACTACGAGCAGTACTTC. Translating gives CASSYRDSFYYEQYF.

V is TRBV7-8 and J is TRBJ1-2; D is unresolved. This CDR3 region has 13 residues. The V end lost 1 base, the J end lost 8 bases, and 11 bases lay between the germline ends. The germline V gene has CDR1 SGHVS and CDR2 FQNEAQ. The CDR3 coding sequence is TGTGCCAGCAGCTTAGTACCCCGGGAAGGCTACACCTTC. It is translated as CASSLVPREGYTF.

This sequence joins TRBV4-2 and TRBJ2-5; perhaps TRBD2 as D (7 bases). The germline CDR1 and CDR2 sequences are LGHNA and YNFKEQ. The length of the CDR3 is 17 residues. Trimming shortened V by 4 bases and J by 5 bases, and 23 bases separated the two germline ends. The CDR3 loop is CASSPHGEGEDGETQYF. The CDR3 region has the DNA TGTGCCAGCAGCCCCCACGGGGAGGGGGAGGACGGGGAGACCCAGTACTTC.

This clone has only one observation. The rearrangement joins TRBV10-3 to TRBJ2-5, with 11 positions matching TRBD2. From germline, CDR1 is ENHRY and CDR2 SYGVKD. V shed 10 bases and J 1 base; nucleotides not matched to a gene: 2. The CDR3 sequence is 13 residues long. For the CDR3, the DNA is TGTGCCACCGGGACTAGCGGCCAAGAGACCCAGTACTTC. It is translated as CATGTSGQETQYF.

The CDR3 protein is CASSLDDRDEQYF. DNA of the CDR3: TGTGCCAGCAGCCTCGACGACAGGGACGAGCAGTACTTC. The V gene is TRBV11-3, the J gene TRBJ2-7, with 7 bases matching TRBD1. The germline CDR1 and CDR2 sequences are SGHNT and YENEEA. J was trimmed by 5 bases and V by 5 bases; bases with no gene match: 6. The CDR3 extends over 13 amino acids.

The rearrangement links TRBV19 to TRBJ2-7; tentative D call: TRBD2 (6 bases). Germline-derived CDR1 and CDR2 are LNHDA and SQIVND (reference sequence). The V and J ends lost 7 bases and 4 bases respectively, with 11 bases between them. CDR3 length: 12 residues. In DNA form, the CDR3 reads TGTGCCAGTAACGGGAGAGAGTACGAGCAGTACTTC. Its protein is CASNGREYEQYF. The complete variable domain, with remaining parts taken from reference TRBV19 and TRBJ2-7, reads DGGITQSPKYLFRKEGQNVTLSCEQNLNHDAMYWYRQDPGQGLRLIYYSQIVNDFQKGDIAEGYSVSREKKESFPLTVTSAQKNPTAFYLCASNGREYEQYFGPGTRLTVT.

V is TRBV28 and J is TRBJ2-1; D gene unclear. V was clipped by 3 bases and J by 12 bases, with 15 bases between them. Germline V CDR1 and CDR2: MDHEN, SYDVKM. The CDR3 runs 13 residues. CDR3: CASSLGSQVGQFF. As DNA, the CDR3 is TGTGCCAGCAGTTTGGGCAGTCAAGTCGGGCAGTTCTTC.

V gene TRBV9 combines with J gene TRBJ2-4; TRBD2 agrees at 11 bases. The germline gives CDR1 SGDLS, CDR2 YYNGEE. This CDR3 is built from 15 residues. The ends lost 3 bases at V and 8 bases at J; junction bases unmatched: 7. This CDR3 is CASSGLAGGRDIQYF. The CDR3 DNA is TGTGCCAGCAGCGGATTAGCGGGAGGGCGTGACATTCAGTACTTC.

This clone has only a few counts. This chain joins TRBV5-1 and TRBJ2-1; D is perhaps TRBD2 (7 bases). Germline V lookup: CDR1 SGHRS, CDR2 YFSETQ. This CDR3 contains 14 residues. Trimming stripped 2 bases from V and 8 bases from J, with 14 bases between. The CDR3: CASSLWAGADEQFF. The CDR3 region has the DNA TGCGCCAGCAGCTTATGGGCGGGGGCGGATGAGCAGTTCTTC.

The chain employs TRBV28 and TRBJ2-2; 7 positions agree with TRBD1. This CDR3 spans 15 amino acids. V was clipped by 3 bases and J by 1 base; unmatched bases: 2. Germline V gene lookup returns CDR1 MDHEN and CDR2 SYDVKM. This chain's CDR3 is CASSLGQLNTGELFF. The CDR3 DNA sequence: TGTGCCAGCAGTTTGGGACAGTTGAACACCGGGGAGCTGTTTTTT.